The clone carrying this TCR beta chain came up a few times. Some clones are missing from TCRdb's copy, which holds only in-frame ones; the method was immunoSEQ multiplex PCR. The table lists 220,000 or so clones, approximately 82% of them singletons. The sample belongs to a study of blood T cell repertoires in COVID-19. The CDR3 is 12 residues long. The V gene lost 6 bases and the J gene lost 6 bases, with 9 bases spanning the gap. Material for sequencing was peripheral blood. This chain links TRBV12-3 or TRBV12-4 with TRBJ1-5; no clear D gene. The sequence came from a woman older than 75 with acute or convalescent COVID-19. The CDR3 DNA is TGTGCCAGCAGGTCCTATTTTCAGCCCCAGCATTTT. Amino acid sequence: CASRSYFQPQHF.